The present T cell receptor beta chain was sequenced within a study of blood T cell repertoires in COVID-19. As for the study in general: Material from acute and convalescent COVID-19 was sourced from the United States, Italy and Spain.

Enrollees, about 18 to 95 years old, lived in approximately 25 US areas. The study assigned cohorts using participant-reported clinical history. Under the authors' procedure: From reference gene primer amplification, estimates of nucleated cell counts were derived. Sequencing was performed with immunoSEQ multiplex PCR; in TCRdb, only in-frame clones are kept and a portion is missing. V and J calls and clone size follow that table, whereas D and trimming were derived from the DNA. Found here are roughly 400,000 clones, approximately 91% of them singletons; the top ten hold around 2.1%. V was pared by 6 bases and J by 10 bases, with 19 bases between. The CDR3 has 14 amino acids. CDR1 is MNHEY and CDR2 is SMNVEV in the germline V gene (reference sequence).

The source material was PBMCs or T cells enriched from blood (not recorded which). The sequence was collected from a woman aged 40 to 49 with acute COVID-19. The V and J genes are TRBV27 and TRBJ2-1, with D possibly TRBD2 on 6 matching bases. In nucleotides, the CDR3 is TGTGCCAGCAGACTGAAACCCTGGGGAGGCGAGCAGTTCTTC. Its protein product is CASRLKPWGGEQFF.